The rows below give T cell receptor beta chains drawn from one sample of a study of read filtering for tumor transcriptome and immune sequencing. TCRdb reprocessed the reads via MiXCR and lists one record per CDR3 protein. The profile shows 100,000 to 150,000 distinct CDR3 sequences, roughly 13% of them singletons. The sample was a population of CD138-negative cells sorted from bone marrow. The receptors originated from a donor aged 40 or over with multiple myeloma. Both conserved end residues are part of each CDR3. Each record gives: V gene, clone size, J gene, D gene, CDR3 protein, CDR3 DNA. A D gene is named only where the DNA matches it firmly. Rows give clone size only sometimes, using once, few, many, or a class for an expanded clone.

TRBV4-1	many	TRBJ1-1	NA	CASSRPERASTEAFF	TGCGCCAGCAGCCGACCCGAAAGGGCGAGTACTGAAGCTTTCTTT
TRBV20-1	many	TRBJ2-3	NA	CSAPRGGSTDTQYF	TGCAGTGCCCCCCGGGGCGGGAGCACAGATACGCAGTATTTT
TRBV10-3	many	TRBJ2-5	NA	CAISESSQVQETQYF	TGTGCCATCAGTGAGTCGAGCCAGGTCCAAGAGACCCAGTACTTC
TRBV4-1	many	TRBJ1-1	TRBD1	CASSQDTGDTEAFF	TGTGCCAGCAGCCAAGATACAGGGGACACTGAAGCTTTCTTT
TRBV5-1	many	TRBJ1-4	NA	CASSLVEGSEKLFF	TGCGCCAGCAGCTTGGTGGAGGGTAGTGAAAAACTGTTTTTT
TRBV28	many	TRBJ1-4	TRBD1	CASSLAGTGDNEKLFF	TGTGCCAGCAGTTTAGCCGGGACAGGGGATAATGAAAAACTGTTTTTT
TRBV7-7	medium-sized	TRBJ2-1	NA	CASSSDLLDEQFF	TGTGCTAGCAGCTCTGACCTTCTTGATGAGCAGTTCTTC
TRBV20-1	many	TRBJ2-3	NA	CSARRTVIDTQYF	TGCAGTGCTAGGAGGACCGTCATTGATACGCAGTATTTT
TRBV20-1	many	TRBJ2-5	NA	CSALPLEETQYF	TGCAGTGCTCTCCCTTTAGAAGAGACCCAGTACTTC
TRBV7-9	NA	TRBJ2-5	NA	CASSKMGGTASWAQYF	TGTGCCAGCAGCAAAATGGGGGGGACAGCTTCGTGGGCCCAGTACTTC
TRBV20-1	many	TRBJ2-5	TRBD1	CSARRDSNQETQYF	TGCAGTGCTAGAAGGGACAGCAATCAAGAGACCCAGTACTTC
TRBV12-3/TRBV12-4	many	TRBJ2-1	TRBD2	CASSQSRGSSYNEQFF	TGTGCCAGCAGCCAGTCGCGGGGGAGCTCCTACAATGAGCAGTTCTTC
TRBV7-9	many	TRBJ2-1	TRBD2	CASSLVGGGTYNEQFF	TGTGCCAGCAGCTTAGTTGGCGGGGGAACCTACAATGAGCAGTTCTTC
TRBV5-1	many	TRBJ2-7	TRBD1	CASSLTGGGYEQYF	TGCGCCAGCAGCTTGACAGGGGGCGGTTACGAGCAGTACTTC
TRBV3-1	many	TRBJ2-5	NA	CASSQGSRGETQYF	TGTGCCAGCAGCCAAGGATCCAGGGGCGAGACCCAGTACTTC
TRBV27	few	TRBJ1-5	NA	CASGPNSGGNQPQHF	TGTGCCAGCGGTCCAAATAGTGGGGGCAATCAGCCCCAGCATTTT
TRBV18	many	TRBJ2-1	TRBD1	CASSPETGSNEQFF	TGTGCCAGCTCACCGGAGACAGGGTCCAATGAGCAGTTCTTC
TRBV7-8	few	TRBJ2-2	NA	CASSPGAANTGELFF	TGTGCCAGCAGCCCGGGGGCAGCGAACACCGGGGAGCTGTTTTTT
TRBV9	many	TRBJ1-4	NA	CASSPRQTGTDKLFF	TGTGCCAGCAGCCCCAGACAGACGGGTACGGACAAACTGTTTTTT
TRBV11-2	many	TRBJ1-1	NA	CASSLATDTEAFF	TGTGCCAGCAGCTTAGCGACCGACACTGAAGCTTTCTTT
TRBV11-2	many	TRBJ1-4	NA	CASSLDGATNEKLFF	TGTGCCAGCAGCTTAGACGGAGCAACTAATGAAAAACTGTTTTTT
TRBV12-3/TRBV12-4	many	TRBJ1-4	NA	CASSFAGSANEKLFF	TGCGCCAGCAGTTTTGCCGGGAGCGCTAATGAAAAACTGTTTTTT
TRBV28	many	TRBJ2-5	NA	CASSSGTVETQYF	TGTGCCAGCAGTTCCGGGACTGTGGAGACCCAGTACTTC
TRBV20-1	many	TRBJ1-5	NA	CSAETGVGYSNQPQHF	TGCAGTGCTGAGACAGGAGTTGGCTATAGCAATCAGCCCCAGCATTTT
TRBV18	few	TRBJ2-1	NA	CASSPPSSDEQFF	TGTGCCAGCTCACCACCCAGTAGCGATGAGCAGTTCTTC
TRBV3-1	many	TRBJ1-4	NA	CASSQDDGGEKLFF	TGTGCCAGCAGCCAAGATGATGGCGGCGAAAAACTGTTTTTT
TRBV19	many	TRBJ2-5	TRBD1	CASNSGGETQYF	TGTGCCAGTAATTCAGGGGGAGAGACCCAGTACTTC
TRBV6-5	many	TRBJ2-3	TRBD1	CASSSQGARTQYF	TGTGCCAGCAGTTCCCAGGGGGCGCGGACGCAGTATTTT
TRBV7-3	many	TRBJ2-7	NA	CASSPNAGPGYEQYF	TGTGCCAGCAGCCCTAACGCGGGTCCGGGCTACGAGCAGTACTTC
TRBV5-1	NA	TRBJ2-2	TRBD2	CASSFELAGNTRELFF	TGCGCCAGCAGCTTTGAACTAGCGGGGAACACCAGGGAGCTGTTTTTT
TRBV7-2	many	TRBJ2-2	NA	CASSFQSQGTGELFF	TGTGCCAGCAGCTTTCAGAGCCAGGGAACCGGGGAGCTGTTTTTT
TRBV6-6	many	TRBJ2-1	NA	CASSPDQYEQFF	TGTGCCAGCAGCCCGGACCAGTATGAGCAGTTCTTC
TRBV12-3/TRBV12-4	many	TRBJ2-3	NA	CASSGQQGDTQYF	TGTGCCAGCAGTGGACAACAGGGAGATACGCAGTATTTT
TRBV19	many	TRBJ2-3	NA	CASSIAKGQNGDTQYF	TGTGCCAGTAGTATAGCCAAGGGGCAGAACGGAGATACGCAGTATTTT
TRBV6-5	NA	TRBJ2-2	TRBD2	CASSYSSGRTNTGELFF	TGTGCCAGCAGTTACAGTAGCGGGAGGACGAACACCGGGGAGCTGTTTTTT
TRBV6-5	many	TRBJ2-1	NA	CASASHRAGMDEQFF	TGTGCCAGCGCGTCGCACCGAGCCGGGATGGATGAGCAGTTCTTC
TRBV7-2	many	TRBJ2-4	NA	CASSHGAWIQYF	TGTGCCAGCAGCCATGGAGCTTGGATTCAGTACTTC
TRBV2	NA	TRBJ2-1	NA	CASMVPNNEQFF	TGTGCCAGCATGGTACCAAACAATGAGCAGTTCTTC
TRBV7-2	many	TRBJ2-3	TRBD2	CASSPPGLAGGGDTQYF	TGTGCCAGCAGCCCCCCGGGACTAGCGGGTGGCGGAGATACGCAGTATTTT
TRBV20-1	many	TRBJ1-1	TRBD1	CSAKSAGGLNTEAFF	TGCAGTGCTAAATCGGCAGGGGGCTTGAACACTGAAGCTTTCTTT
TRBV3-1	many	TRBJ1-1	NA	CASSQDVQGWTEAFF	TGTGCCAGCAGCCAAGATGTTCAGGGATGGACCGAAGCTTTCTTT
TRBV5-1	many	TRBJ2-5	NA	CASSLVGPGQETQYF	TGCGCCAGCAGCTTGGTGGGGCCAGGACAAGAGACCCAGTACTTC
TRBV20-1	many	TRBJ1-5	NA	CSSGPGGEGQPQHF	TGCAGTTCTGGACCCGGGGGCGAAGGTCAGCCCCAGCATTTT
TRBV4-2	NA	TRBJ2-3	NA	CASSHGPTPLSTDTQYF	TGTGCCAGCAGCCATGGGCCCACCCCCCTCAGCACAGATACGCAGTATTTT
TRBV3-1	few	TRBJ2-2	TRBD2	CASSQPPGLAGFTGELFF	TGTGCCAGCAGCCAGCCCCCGGGACTAGCGGGGTTCACCGGGGAGCTGTTTTTT
TRBV7-9	many	TRBJ1-2	TRBD1	CASRNTGQGANYGYTF	TGTGCCAGCCGGAATACCGGACAGGGCGCTAACTATGGCTACACCTTC